This T cell receptor beta chain was identified during a study of T cells in Graves' hyperthyroidism and ophthalmopathy. Amplified TCR beta CDR3 regions came from RNA transcripts. HTBI primers drove first-round RT-PCR of the TCR CDR3. TCRdb itself ran the multiplex PCR reads through MiXCR, one entry per CDR3 protein. The profile shows approximately 430,000 distinct CDR3 sequences, roughly 14% of them singletons. CDR3 length equals 13 residues. V was clipped by 5 bases and J by 5 bases, with 12 bases between them. Germline V gene data show CDR1 as MRHNA and CDR2 as SNTAGT. This TCR came from a man aged 18 to 30 with Graves' ophthalmopathy. Sequences were obtained from blood. V is TRBV6-4 and J is TRBJ1-1; no firm D call. CDR3 in amino acids: CASSNSGKTEAFF. As DNA, the CDR3 is TGTGCCAGCAGTAACAGCGGGAAGACTGAAGCTTTCTTT.